This note documents a single T cell receptor (beta chain) sequence. The antigen remains unidentified. The data were obtained in a study of T cells in localized non-small cell lung cancer. Findings and limits, study-wide: The appearance of a median approximately 57 of the top 100 tumor clones was seen in adjacent lung. Maximal T cell clonality occurred in uninvolved adjacent lung, with tumor ranking below it.

Profiled with immunoSEQ multiplex PCR; TCRdb holds only in-frame clones, not every one. In the table there are 2,500 to 3,500 clones, 25% to 30% of which are singletons. V gave up 6 bases and J gave up 8 bases, with 19 bases separating them. Germline V CDR1 and CDR2: SQVTM, ANQGSEA. This CDR3 spans 13 amino acids. The V call is TRBV29-1, the J call TRBJ1-1; possible D gene TRBD1, 5 bases. The receptor was isolated from a woman aged 40-69 years with stage III lung adenocarcinoma. The input for sequencing was lung tumor tissue, taken before any cancer treatment. CDR3 sequence reads: CSVGRGGHWEAFF. The CDR3 region has the DNA TGCAGCGTGGGGCGGGGAGGGCACTGGGAAGCTTTCTTT.